The 7 T cell receptor beta chains reported below all come from one sample, sequenced in a study of CD8+ T cells in alopecia areata. Reverse transcription of extracted RNA yielded cDNA, which provided the sequencing template. Method: immunoSEQ multiplex PCR; TCRdb's copy keeps in-frame clones and lacks some. The data contain 200,000 to 250,000 clones, 50% to 75% of them singletons. Treatment denoted: oral pan-JAK inhibitor, 5-10 mg twice daily. The sequencing here drew on CD4+ T cells sorted from blood, taken at week 4, from a patient treated with tofacitinib. Source of these receptors: a human donor with alopecia areata.

The gene calls are TRBV6-5 and TRBJ1-6; TRBD1 is a possible D gene (5 bases). This CDR3 comprises 13 residues. V was trimmed by 7 bases and J by 6 bases, leaving 10 bases between them. Germline CDR1 MNHEY, CDR2 SVGAGI. In DNA form, the CDR3 reads TGTGCCAGCACAGGGCTGGGTAATTCACCCCTCCACTTT. Amino acid sequence: CASTGLGNSPLHF.

In the case of this clone: This sample includes further DNA sequences coding for the same CDR3. The V and J genes are TRBV18 and TRBJ1-2; D is uncertain. Germline V gene sequence: CDR1 KGHSH, CDR2 LQKENI. Trimming took 0 bases from V and 0 from J, leaving 8 bases between them. The CDR3 runs 15 residues. The CDR3 coding sequence is TGTGCCAGCTCACCACCGTTAATAGCTAACTATGGCTACACCTTC. Translation: CASSPPLIANYGYTF.

The sample holds a few counts of this clone. The rearrangement links TRBV5-1 to TRBJ1-1; 7 nucleotides match TRBD1. In germline, CDR1 is SGHRS, CDR2 YFSETQ. The CDR3 extends over 14 amino acids. Trimming removed 0 bases from V and 5 bases from J; junction bases left unmatched: 4. This CDR3 is CASSLELQGTEAFF. The CDR3 nucleotides read TGCGCCAGCAGCTTGGAACTACAGGGGACTGAAGCTTTCTTT.

CDR3 in DNA: TGCGCCAGCAGCCAAGTCTGGGGGGGAGTCGAGCAGTACTTC. This codes for CASSQVWGGVEQYF. V is TRBV4-3 and J is TRBJ2-7, with 7 nucleotides matching TRBD2. Germline CDR1 LGHNA, CDR2 YSLEER. This CDR3 is 14 amino acids long. Trimming removed 1 base from V and 6 bases from J; junction bases left unmatched: 6.

The chain links TRBV29-1 to TRBJ1-1; D uncertain. Germline V lookup: CDR1 SQVTM, CDR2 ANQGSEA. This CDR3 is 12 amino acids long. Deletions cut 0 bases from V and 11 bases from J, with 13 bases between. The CDR3 loop reads CSVEDPGTKAFF. The CDR3 region has the DNA TGCAGCGTTGAAGATCCGGGCACAAAGGCTTTCTTT.

This clone was seen only once. The rearrangement uses TRBV6-5 and TRBJ2-5; D tentatively reads TRBD1 or TRBD2 (6 bases each). In germline, CDR1 is MNHEY, CDR2 SVGAGI. V was shortened by 7 bases and J by 7 bases, with 16 bases between the two germline ends. The CDR3 runs to 13 residues. CDR3 in DNA: TGTGCCAGCAATAAGGGGGGCGTTGGGACCCAGTACTTC. Translating it yields CASNKGGVGTQYF.

The V and J genes are TRBV4-1 and TRBJ1-2; D uncertain. The V and J ends lost 0 bases and 4 bases respectively, with 9 bases between them. The CDR3 is 14 residues long. The germline V gene encodes CDR1 MGHRA and CDR2 YSYEKL. The chain's CDR3 is CASSQEAAPYGYTF. CDR3 DNA sequence: TGCGCCAGCAGCCAAGAAGCAGCGCCCTATGGCTACACCTTC.